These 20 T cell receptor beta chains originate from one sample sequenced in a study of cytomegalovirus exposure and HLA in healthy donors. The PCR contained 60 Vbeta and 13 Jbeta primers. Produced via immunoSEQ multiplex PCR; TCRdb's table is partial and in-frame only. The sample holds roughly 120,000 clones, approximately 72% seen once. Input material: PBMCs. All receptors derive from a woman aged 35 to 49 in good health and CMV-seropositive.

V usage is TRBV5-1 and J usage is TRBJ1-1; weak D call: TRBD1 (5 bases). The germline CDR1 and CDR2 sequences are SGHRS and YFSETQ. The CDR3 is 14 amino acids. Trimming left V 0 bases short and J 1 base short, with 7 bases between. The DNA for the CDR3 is TGCGCCAGCAGCTTGGGCGGGGGGAACACTGAAGCTTTCTTT. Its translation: CASSLGGGNTEAFF.

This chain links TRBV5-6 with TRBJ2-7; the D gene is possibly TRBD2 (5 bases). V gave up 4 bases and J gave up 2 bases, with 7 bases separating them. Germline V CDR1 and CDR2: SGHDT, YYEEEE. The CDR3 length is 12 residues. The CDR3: CASSIGAYEQYF. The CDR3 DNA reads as TGTGCCAGCAGCATCGGGGCCTACGAGCAGTACTTC.

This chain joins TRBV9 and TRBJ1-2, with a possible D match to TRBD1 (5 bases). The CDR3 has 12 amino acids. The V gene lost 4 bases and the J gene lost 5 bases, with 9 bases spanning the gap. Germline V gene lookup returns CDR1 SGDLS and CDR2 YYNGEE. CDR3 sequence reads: CASSLGEYGYTF. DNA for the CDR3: TGTGCCAGCAGCCTAGGGGAGTATGGCTACACCTTC. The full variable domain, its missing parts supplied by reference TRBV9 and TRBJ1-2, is DSGVTQTPKHLITATGQRVTLRCSPRSGDLSVYWYQQSLDQGLQFLIQYYNGEERAKGNILERFSAQQFPDLHSELNLSSLELGDSALYFCASSLGEYGYTFGSGTRLTVV.

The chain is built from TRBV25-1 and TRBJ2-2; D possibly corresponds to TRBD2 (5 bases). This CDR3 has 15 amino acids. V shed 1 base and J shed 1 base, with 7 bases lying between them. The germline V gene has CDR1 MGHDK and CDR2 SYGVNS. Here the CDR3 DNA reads TGTGCCAGCAGTGAATCGAGGGTGAACACCGGGGAGCTGTTTTTT. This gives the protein CASSESRVNTGELFF. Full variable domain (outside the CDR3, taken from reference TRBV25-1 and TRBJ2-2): EADIYQTPRYLVIGTGKKITLECSQTMGHDKMYWYQQDPGMELHLIHYSYGVNSTEKGDLSSESTVSRIRTEHFPLTLESARPSHTSQYLCASSESRVNTGELFFGEGSRLTVL.

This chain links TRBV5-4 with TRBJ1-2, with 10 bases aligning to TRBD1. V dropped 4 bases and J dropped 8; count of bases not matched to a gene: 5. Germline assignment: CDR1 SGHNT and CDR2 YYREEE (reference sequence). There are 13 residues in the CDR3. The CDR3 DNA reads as TGTGCCAGCAGCCCGACAGGGGGCCAGGGCTACACCTTC. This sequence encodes CASSPTGGQGYTF.

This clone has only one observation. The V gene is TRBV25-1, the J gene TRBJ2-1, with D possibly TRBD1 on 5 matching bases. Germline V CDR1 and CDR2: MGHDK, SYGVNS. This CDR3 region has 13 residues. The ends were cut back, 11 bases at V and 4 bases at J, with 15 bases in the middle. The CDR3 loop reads CAVGATAYNEQFF. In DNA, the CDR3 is TGTGCCGTAGGAGCGACAGCGTACAATGAGCAGTTCTTC.

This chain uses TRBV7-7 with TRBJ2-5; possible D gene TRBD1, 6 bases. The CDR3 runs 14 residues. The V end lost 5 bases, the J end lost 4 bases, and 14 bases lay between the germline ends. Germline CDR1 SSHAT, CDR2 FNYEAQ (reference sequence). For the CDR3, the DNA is TGTGCCAGCAGCCCAGCAGGGGCAGGAGAGACCCAGTACTTC. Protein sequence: CASSPAGAGETQYF.

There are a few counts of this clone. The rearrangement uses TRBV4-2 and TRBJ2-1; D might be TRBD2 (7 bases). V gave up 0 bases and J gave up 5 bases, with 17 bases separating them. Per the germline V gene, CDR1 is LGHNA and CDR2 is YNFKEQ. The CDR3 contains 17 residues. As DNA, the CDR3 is TGTGCCAGCAGCCAAGATCCCCCGGGGGGCAGGAACAATGAGCAGTTCTTC. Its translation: CASSQDPPGGRNNEQFF.

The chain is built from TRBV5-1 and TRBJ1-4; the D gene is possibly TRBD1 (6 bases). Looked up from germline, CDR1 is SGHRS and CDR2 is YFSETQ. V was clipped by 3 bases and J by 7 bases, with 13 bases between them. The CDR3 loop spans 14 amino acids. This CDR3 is CASSSQGIGEKLFF. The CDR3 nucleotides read TGCGCCAGCAGCTCGCAGGGGATAGGTGAAAAACTGTTTTTT.

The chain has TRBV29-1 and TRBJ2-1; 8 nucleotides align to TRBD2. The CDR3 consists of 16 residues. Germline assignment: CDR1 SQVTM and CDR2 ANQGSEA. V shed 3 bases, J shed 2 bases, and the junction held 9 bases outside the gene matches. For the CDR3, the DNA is TGCAGCGTTGATAGGGGTAGCGGGGTTCCCTACAATGAGCAGTTCTTC. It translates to CSVDRGSGVPYNEQFF.

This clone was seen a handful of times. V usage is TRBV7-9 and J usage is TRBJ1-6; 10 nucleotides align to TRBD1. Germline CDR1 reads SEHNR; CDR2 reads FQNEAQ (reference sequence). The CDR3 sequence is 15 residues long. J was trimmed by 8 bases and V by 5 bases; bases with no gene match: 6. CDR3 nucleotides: TGTGCCAGCAGCAGGGGGACAGGGGTGGATTCACCCCTCCACTTT. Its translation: CASSRGTGVDSPLHF. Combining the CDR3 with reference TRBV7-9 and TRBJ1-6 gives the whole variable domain DTGVSQNPRHKITKRGQNVTFRCDPISEHNRLYWYRQTLGQGPEFLTYFQNEAQLEKSRLLSDRFSAERPKGSFSTLEIQRTEQGDSAMYLCASSRGTGVDSPLHFGNGTRLTVT.

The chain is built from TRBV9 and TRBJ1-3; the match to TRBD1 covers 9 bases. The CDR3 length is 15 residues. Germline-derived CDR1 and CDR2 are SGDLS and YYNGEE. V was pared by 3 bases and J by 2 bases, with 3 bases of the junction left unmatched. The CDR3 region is CASSAGTGTGNTIYF. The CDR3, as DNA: TGTGCCAGCAGCGCCGGGACAGGGACTGGAAACACCATATATTTT. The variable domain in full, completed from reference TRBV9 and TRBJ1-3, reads DSGVTQTPKHLITATGQRVTLRCSPRSGDLSVYWYQQSLDQGLQFLIQYYNGEERAKGNILERFSAQQFPDLHSELNLSSLELGDSALYFCASSAGTGTGNTIYFGEGSWLTVV.

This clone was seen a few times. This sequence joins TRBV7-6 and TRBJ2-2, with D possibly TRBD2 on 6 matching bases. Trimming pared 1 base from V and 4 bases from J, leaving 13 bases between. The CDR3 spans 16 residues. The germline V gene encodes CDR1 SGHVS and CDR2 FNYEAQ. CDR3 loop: CASSLGPGGSTGELFF. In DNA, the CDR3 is TGTGCCAGCAGCTTAGGGCCCGGGGGAAGCACCGGGGAGCTGTTTTTT.

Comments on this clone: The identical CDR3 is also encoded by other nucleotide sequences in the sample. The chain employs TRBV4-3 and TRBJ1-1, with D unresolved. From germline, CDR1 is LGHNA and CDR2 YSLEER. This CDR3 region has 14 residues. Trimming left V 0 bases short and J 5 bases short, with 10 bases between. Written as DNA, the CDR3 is TGCGCCAGCAGCCAAGAAGGTCGGGGAACTGAAGCTTTCTTT. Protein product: CASSQEGRGTEAFF.

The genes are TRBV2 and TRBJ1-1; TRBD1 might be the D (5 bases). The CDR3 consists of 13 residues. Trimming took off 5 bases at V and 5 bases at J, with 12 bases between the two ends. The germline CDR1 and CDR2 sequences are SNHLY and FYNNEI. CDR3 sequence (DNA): TGTGCCAGCAGTCGGCAGGGTTTGACTGAAGCTTTCTTT. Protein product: CASSRQGLTEAFF.

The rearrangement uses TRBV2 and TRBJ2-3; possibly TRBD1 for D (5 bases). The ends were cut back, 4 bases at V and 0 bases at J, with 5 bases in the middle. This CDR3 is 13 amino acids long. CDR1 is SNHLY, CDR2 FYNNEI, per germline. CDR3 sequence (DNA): TGTGCCAGCAGTGGACAGAGCACAGATACGCAGTATTTT. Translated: CASSGQSTDTQYF.

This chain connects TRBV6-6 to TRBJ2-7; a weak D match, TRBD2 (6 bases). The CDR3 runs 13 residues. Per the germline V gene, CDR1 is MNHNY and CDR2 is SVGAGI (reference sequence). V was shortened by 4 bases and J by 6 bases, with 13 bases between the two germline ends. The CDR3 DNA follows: TGTGCCAGCAGTTCGATCGGGGGTGCCGAGCAGTACTTC. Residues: CASSSIGGAEQYF.

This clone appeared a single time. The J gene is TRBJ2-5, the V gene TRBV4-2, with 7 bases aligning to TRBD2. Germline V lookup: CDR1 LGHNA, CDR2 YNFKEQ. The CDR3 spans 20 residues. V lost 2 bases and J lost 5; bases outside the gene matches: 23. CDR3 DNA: TGTGCCAGCAGCCAATCCCCGCCCGGCCGGGCTAGTGGGGGGGGTGAGACCCAGTACTTC. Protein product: CASSQSPPGRASGGGETQYF.

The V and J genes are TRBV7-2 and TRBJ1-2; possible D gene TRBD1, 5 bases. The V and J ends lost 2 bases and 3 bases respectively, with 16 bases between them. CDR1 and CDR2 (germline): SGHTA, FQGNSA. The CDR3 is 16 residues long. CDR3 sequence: CASSLFGGGADYGYTF. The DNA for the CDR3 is TGTGCCAGCAGCTTATTTGGAGGAGGGGCGGACTATGGCTACACCTTC.

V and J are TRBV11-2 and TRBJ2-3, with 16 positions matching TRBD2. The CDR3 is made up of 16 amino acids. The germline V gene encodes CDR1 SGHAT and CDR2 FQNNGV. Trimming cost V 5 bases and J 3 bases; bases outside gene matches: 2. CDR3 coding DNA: TGTGCCAGCAGCAAGGGACTAGCGGGGGGGACAGATACGCAGTATTTT. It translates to CASSKGLAGGTDTQYF.